This TCR beta chain was identified during a study of CD8 T cells in Susac syndrome. Study results and caveats: Regarding the TCR sequencing and HLA analysis, the study admitted that a relatively small number of individuals were involved.

Germline V CDR1 and CDR2: SGHRS, YFSETQ. V trimming: 7 bases; J trimming: 6 bases; junction bases outside the gene matches: 17. The CDR3 is 16 residues long. CD8+ and CD4+ T cells from blood underwent TCR beta sequencing. Negative isolation was used for CD8+ and CD4+ T cells, and FACS enrichment was applied to TEMRA cells. RNA totalling roughly 0.5 to 1 ug underwent reverse transcription with random hexamers. By means of immunoSEQ multiplex PCR, TCR beta CDR3 spanning 54 Vbeta and 13 Jbeta underwent amplification. Using its own MiXCR run on the immunoSEQ multiplex PCR reads, TCRdb lists one record per CDR3 protein. The repertoire holds hundreds of thousands of distinct CDR3 sequences, with over 85% as singletons. This clonotype was seen only a few times. What it binds is not known.

The sequencing input was CD4+ T cells from PBMCs. The clonotype comes from a human donor with multiple sclerosis. J is TRBJ1-2 and V is TRBV5-1; 8 bases are a match to TRBD1. For the CDR3, the DNA is TGCGCCAGCCGCAGGACAGGGAATCCCCGAGGGAATGGCTACACCTTC. This codes for CASRRTGNPRGNGYTF.